This T cell receptor beta chain was sequenced in a study of T-cell reconstitution after alpha-beta-depleted transplantation in children. Broader study findings: The study traced high day-60 TCRbeta diversity in some patients to surviving recipient T cells and thymic progenitors. Several hundred expanded graft clones reportedly gave rise to the alpha-beta T cells present about two months after transplant. Counts and diversity of T cells one year after transplant came mostly from newly produced T cells.

The V segment lost 3 bases and the J segment 8 bases; nucleotides outside the gene matches: 10. This CDR3 comprises 15 residues. Germline CDR1 reads SGHVS; CDR2 reads FNYEAQ. This clonotype was detected only a few times. The antigen remains unidentified. The TCRbeta library was prepared with unique molecular identifiers. A single record per CDR3 protein comes from TCRdb applying MiXCR to the PCR reads. This sample has approximately 400,000 distinct CDR3 sequences, with under 20% found just once. The material sequenced was PBMCs, mostly from graft donor cells, taken 360 days after TCRalphabeta/CD19-depleted stem cell transplant. This clonotype was obtained from a boy under two years old who had a stem cell transplant for Wiskott-Aldrich syndrome, so the T cells may come from the graft donor. This chain connects TRBV7-6 to TRBJ2-1; 7 bases agree with TRBD2. This CDR3 is CASSFTSVRSYEQFF. The CDR3 DNA reads TGTGCCAGCAGCTTTACTAGCGTGCGGTCGTATGAGCAGTTCTTC.